Listed here are 13 T cell receptor beta chains from one sample, sequenced in a study of T cell clonality in common variable immunodeficiency. Data came from immunoSEQ multiplex PCR; TCRdb stores just in-frame clones and leaves some out. This sample shows around 55,000 clones and no singletons; roughly 0.84% rests with the ten largest. Sequencing was carried out using peripheral blood mononuclear cells. These receptors were taken from a person aged 18 to 70 in good health.

This clone was recorded many times. Coverage ceases 3 residues before the CDR3 finishes, and the germline J gene fills in the end. V and J are TRBV24-1 and TRBJ2-3; D remains ambiguous. V lost 12 bases and J lost 2, with 11 bases in between. This CDR3 contains 12 residues. CDR1 KGHDR and CDR2 SFDVKD come from the germline V gene. The covered CDR3 bases are TGTGCCCCCCGCGGCCTCACAGATACG. It codes for CAPRGLTDT. The full CDR3 reads CAPRGLTDTQYF.

As regards this clone: The read stops 3 residues short of the end of the CDR3; the missing end is completed from the germline J gene. The chain carries TRBV6-1 and TRBJ2-4; D perhaps matches TRBD1 (5 bases). Germline CDR1 MNHNS, CDR2 SASEGT. This CDR3 has 12 residues. CDR3 bases read: TGTGCCAGCAGTGAAATACAGGAGTCT. Amino acid sequence: CASSEIQES. The entire CDR3 is CASSEIQESQYF.

This clone was detected many times. The read comes to an end 3 residues before the CDR3 does, leaving the germline J gene to fill in the end. This sequence joins TRBV6-1 and TRBJ2-1; 7 bases agree with TRBD1. The CDR3 contains 15 residues. Germline CDR1 MNHNS, CDR2 SASEGT. With V trimmed by 3 bases and J by 5 bases, 7 bases remained unmatched. CDR3 protein: CASSEQGESNNEQFF. The sequenced CDR3 bases are TGTGCCAGCAGTGAGCAGGGGGAAAGCAACAATGAG.

This clone was counted between two and nine times. The CDR3 sequence: CASSAVLLGLPSGANVLFF. CDR3 bases read: TGTGCCAGCAGTGCCGTTCTTTTGGGACTTCCTTCTGGGGCCAACGTG. The rearrangement uses TRBV2 and TRBJ2-2, with D possibly TRBD2 on 6 matching bases. The read terminates 3 residues ahead of where the CDR3 ends, so the germline J gene completes it. Germline assignment: CDR1 SNHLY and CDR2 FYNNEI. The CDR3 spans 19 residues.

This clone was recorded at least ten times. The DNA read from the CDR3 is TGCAGTGGGACGGCCTACCCGGGACAGCCTGAAAAA. Translated: CSGTAYPGQPEK. The full CDR3 sequence reads CSGTAYPGQPEKLFF. The V call is TRBV20-1, the J call TRBJ1-4; 7 nucleotides agree with TRBD1. The read falls 3 residues short of the CDR3 end, and the missing part is taken from the germline J gene. The germline V gene encodes CDR1 DFQATT and CDR2 SNEGSKA (reference sequence). The V gene end was trimmed by 7 bases and the J gene end by 7 bases; junction bases not matched to a gene: 15. This CDR3 is built from 15 residues.

Ten or more counts support this clone. Read data end 3 residues before the CDR3 end; the end is taken from the germline J gene. V is TRBV5-4 and J is TRBJ1-4; 10 bases agree with TRBD1. The V gene's germline CDR1 is SGHNT and CDR2 YYREEE (reference sequence). The CDR3 covers 14 residues. With 4 bases clipped from V and 10 bases from J, the junction kept 7 bases outside the gene matches. The sequenced part of the CDR3 DNA is TGTGCCAGCAGCGAAGACAGGGGGCATGCAAAA. Its translation is CASSEDRGHAK. The full CDR3 reads CASSEDRGHAKLFF. Full variable domain (outside the CDR3, taken from reference TRBV5-4 and TRBJ1-4): ETGVTQSPTHLIKTRGQQVTLRCSSQSGHNTVSWYQQALGQGPQFIFQYYREEENGRGNFPPRFSGLQFPNYSSELNVNALELDDSALYLCASSEDRGHAKLFFGSGTQLSVL.

In its sample, this clone was seen many times. The read stops 3 residues short of the end of the CDR3; the missing end is completed from the germline J gene. V is TRBV20-1 and J is TRBJ2-1, with a possible D match to TRBD2 (6 bases). This CDR3 is built from 16 residues. V dropped 6 bases and J dropped 1 base, with 19 bases sitting between them. The germline V gene encodes CDR1 DFQATT and CDR2 SNEGSKA (reference sequence). CDR3 bases read: TGCAGTGCCATCAACTACGGGACTGCGTCCTACAATGAG. It yields the protein CSAINYGTASYNE. The CDR3 as a whole reads CSAINYGTASYNEQFF.

The sample holds many counts of this clone. The CDR3 here is CASSLLQAGMNTEAFF. The sequenced part of the CDR3 DNA is TGTGCCAGCAGTTTACTTCAGGCAGGGATGAACACTGAA. This chain connects TRBV12-3 or TRBV12-4 to TRBJ1-1, with a weak D call TRBD1 (5 bases). Read sequence stops 3 residues before the CDR3 end, and the germline J gene provides the missing end. The CDR3 length is 16 residues. The germline V and J ends were trimmed by 2 bases and 0 bases, with 13 bases remaining between them.

This clone has at least ten counts. The read ends 3 residues early relative to the CDR3; the germline J gene fills the gap. V is TRBV4-1 and J is TRBJ1-4; D ambiguous. Germline lookup yields CDR1 MGHRA and CDR2 YSYEKL. Between the trimmed V and J ends, which lost 1 base and 6 bases, there was a span of 15 bases. The CDR3 loop spans 16 amino acids. The DNA read from the CDR3 is TGCGCCAGCAGCCAAGCTACAGCGGGAGGAGATGAAAAA. Protein sequence: CASSQATAGGDEK. The whole CDR3 is CASSQATAGGDEKLFF.

The sample holds many counts of this clone. The read terminates 3 residues ahead of where the CDR3 ends, so the germline J gene completes it. The gene calls are TRBV18 and TRBJ2-6, with unresolved D. Germline CDR1 reads KGHSH; CDR2 reads LQKENI. The germline V and J ends were trimmed by 7 bases and 0 bases, with 7 bases remaining between them. The CDR3 sequence is 14 residues long. CDR3 protein: CASLVPSGANVLTF. Partial CDR3 DNA: TGTGCCAGCTTAGTACCCTCTGGGGCCAACGTC.

This clone appeared many times. Partial CDR3 DNA: TGTGCCAGCGCCTTTTTCGGGGAAGAACAAGAGACG. Translating it yields CASAFFGEEQET. In full, the CDR3 reads CASAFFGEEQETQYF. This chain joins TRBV2 and TRBJ2-3; D is possibly TRBD2 (5 bases). The read ends 3 residues shy of where the CDR3 ends; the end is completed using the germline J gene. The CDR3 runs to 15 residues. The V gene's germline CDR1 is SNHLY and CDR2 FYNNEI.

Ten or more counts support this clone. The CDR3 end falls 3 residues outside the read, so it is completed with the germline J gene. This rearrangement joins TRBV19 to TRBJ2-1; 11 bases are shared with TRBD2. The V gene's germline CDR1 is LNHDA and CDR2 SQIVND (reference sequence). J gave up 3 bases and V 6 bases, and 4 bases lay outside the gene matches. The CDR3 contains 15 residues. CDR3 sequence: CASRPTSGSYNEQFF. The sequenced CDR3 bases are TGTGCCAGTAGACCTACTAGCGGGAGCTACAATGAG.

Points on this clone: The read stops 3 residues short of the end of the CDR3; the missing end is completed from the germline J gene. This chain links TRBV6-1 with TRBJ1-5; 7 nucleotides agree with TRBD1. Germline values: CDR1 MNHNS, CDR2 SASEGT. V lost 3 bases, J lost 0 bases, and 2 bases stayed unmatched. This CDR3 contains 15 residues. The part of the CDR3 DNA that was read is TGTGCCAGCAGTGACACAGGGGATAGCAATCAGCCC. Translating it yields CASSDTGDSNQP. The entire CDR3 protein is CASSDTGDSNQPQHF.